The 32 T cell receptor beta chains given below trace back to one sample, sequenced in a study of STAT5B mutations in CD4+ large granular lymphocyte leukemia. Produced via immunoSEQ multiplex PCR; TCRdb's table is partial and in-frame only. The sample consists of 34,000 or so clones, approximately 80% of them appearing once. The sequenced sample consisted of CD4+ T cells from blood buffy coats. The receptors come from a human donor in good health.

The chain links TRBV2 to TRBJ1-3; TRBD1 might be the D (5 bases). V was trimmed by 9 bases and J by 0 bases, leaving 15 bases between them. The CDR3 has 15 residues. Germline-derived CDR1 and CDR2 are SNHLY and FYNNEI. DNA of the CDR3: TGTGCCAGTAAATTGGGACCAAGCTCTGGAAACACCATATATTTT. Protein: CASKLGPSSGNTIYF. Full variable domain (rest looked up from reference TRBV2 and TRBJ1-3): EPEVTQTPSHQVTQMGQEVILRCVPISNHLYFYWYRQILGQKVEFLVSFYNNEISEKSEIFDDQFSVERPDGSNFTLKIRSTKLEDSAMYFCASKLGPSSGNTIYFGEGSWLTVV.

The chain recombines TRBV27 with TRBJ2-1; a possible D gene is TRBD1 (5 bases). Trimming removed 1 base from V and 4 bases from J, with 8 bases in between. Germline assignment: CDR1 MNHEY and CDR2 SMNVEV (reference sequence). The CDR3 spans 14 residues. The CDR3, as DNA: TGTGCCAGCAGTTTATATTCAGGGTACAATGAGCAGTTCTTC. Encoded protein: CASSLYSGYNEQFF.

The rearrangement uses TRBV6-5 and TRBJ1-1; D uncertain. Trimming shortened V by 2 bases and J by 1 base, and 11 bases separated the two germline ends. CDR3 length: 15 residues. Germline CDR1 reads MNHEY; CDR2 reads SVGAGI. The CDR3 DNA reads TGTGCCAGCAGTTACGGACGGAATTCGAACACTGAAGCTTTCTTT. Its protein product is CASSYGRNSNTEAFF.

The table lists this clone with a few counts. V gene TRBV27 combines with J gene TRBJ1-5; tentative D call: TRBD1 (6 bases). The CDR3 is 15 amino acids. The germline V gene encodes CDR1 MNHEY and CDR2 SMNVEV (reference sequence). The ends were cut back, 5 bases at V and 0 bases at J, with 11 bases in the middle. CDR3 protein: CASSTGQLSNQPQHF. As DNA, the CDR3 is TGTGCCAGCAGTACGGGACAACTTAGCAATCAGCCCCAGCATTTT.

This clone was detected once. This sequence joins TRBV5-6 and TRBJ2-1; D remains ambiguous. The CDR3 length is 15 residues. The V gene's germline CDR1 is SGHDT and CDR2 YYEEEE. Trimming removed 0 bases from V and 0 bases from J, with 7 bases in between. CDR3 nucleotides: TGTGCCAGCAGCTTGGGCTGGCTCTCCTACAATGAGCAGTTCTTC. This encodes CASSLGWLSYNEQFF.

V usage is TRBV10-1 and J usage is TRBJ2-3; no firm D call. Trimming left V 5 bases short and J 6 bases short, with 12 bases between. CDR3 length: 13 amino acids. The V gene's germline CDR1 is WNHNN and CDR2 SYGVQD (reference sequence). The chain's CDR3 is CASSPAGSDTQYF. DNA of the CDR3: TGCGCCAGCAGTCCCGCCGGCTCCGATACGCAGTATTTT.

The chain links TRBV30 to TRBJ2-1; either TRBD1 or TRBD2 may supply D (5 bases each). The CDR3 consists of 12 residues. Trimming pared 2 bases from V and 7 bases from J, leaving 9 bases between. The germline V gene has CDR1 GTSNPN and CDR2 SVGIG (reference sequence). CDR3 DNA: TGTGCCTGGAGTTCCGAGGGGAATGAGCAGTTCTTC. Translated, it gives CAWSSEGNEQFF.

This clone showed up just once. The V gene is TRBV10-3, the J gene TRBJ2-1; 12 bases match TRBD2. This CDR3 has 15 amino acids. V was clipped by 6 bases and J by 8 bases; unmatched bases: 8. CDR1 is ENHRY, CDR2 SYGVKD, per germline. The CDR3 DNA reads TGTGCCATCAGCCACCTAGCGGGAGGGCCCTATGAGCAGTTCTTC. Translation: CAISHLAGGPYEQFF.

This chain connects TRBV25-1 to TRBJ2-5; D is unresolved. Deletions cut 10 bases from V and 5 bases from J, with 17 bases between. Germline V CDR1 and CDR2: MGHDK, SYGVNS. The CDR3 totals 13 residues. CDR3 nucleotides: TGTGCCACCAAGAAAATCGGTGGCGAGACCCAGTACTTC. This encodes CATKKIGGETQYF. Full variable domain (rest looked up from reference TRBV25-1 and TRBJ2-5): EADIYQTPRYLVIGTGKKITLECSQTMGHDKMYWYQQDPGMELHLIHYSYGVNSTEKGDLSSESTVSRIRTEHFPLTLESARPSHTSQYLCATKKIGGETQYFGPGTRLLVL.

The rearrangement joins TRBV29-1 to TRBJ2-3; 12 bases align to TRBD2. The CDR3 sequence is 16 residues long. Germline lookup yields CDR1 SQVTM and CDR2 ANQGSEA. Losses at the gene ends were 4 bases for V and 4 bases for J; bases not matched to a gene: 9. DNA of the CDR3: TGCAGCGTTGGACTAGCGGGAGACGGGGTAGCAGATACGCAGTATTTT. Residues: CSVGLAGDGVADTQYF.

This chain connects TRBV6-1 to TRBJ2-5; D possibly corresponds to TRBD2 (6 bases). This CDR3 contains 12 residues. Deletions cut 6 bases from V and 5 bases from J, with 10 bases between. Germline CDR1 MNHNS, CDR2 SASEGT. The CDR3, as DNA: TGTGCCAGCAGGGGGACTGTGGAGACCCAGTACTTC. It specifies CASRGTVETQYF.

The chain employs TRBV7-8 and TRBJ1-3; D remains unclear. The V end was cut by 1 base, the J end by 6 bases, with 10 bases between. Germline V gene lookup returns CDR1 SGHVS and CDR2 FQNEAQ. The CDR3 loop spans 14 amino acids. CDR3: CASSLVGWENTIYF. Written as DNA, the CDR3 is TGTGCCAGCAGCTTAGTCGGGTGGGAAAACACCATATATTTT.

The rearrangement joins TRBV10-3 to TRBJ2-1, with a possible D match to TRBD1 (5 bases). Trimming stripped 4 bases from V and 6 bases from J, with 13 bases between. The germline V gene has CDR1 ENHRY and CDR2 SYGVKD. The CDR3 covers 14 residues. DNA of the CDR3: TGTGCCATCAGTGTTGAGACAGTAACCAATGAGCAGTTCTTC. Translating gives CAISVETVTNEQFF.

The chain joins TRBV4-2 to TRBJ2-3; D possibly corresponds to TRBD2 (8 bases). Trimming shortened V by 5 bases and J by 5 bases, and 20 bases separated the two germline ends. Germline assignment: CDR1 LGHNA and CDR2 YNFKEQ. The CDR3 is 16 amino acids. The CDR3: CASSSRTSPGGDTQYF. CDR3 nucleotide sequence: TGTGCCAGCAGCTCCCGGACTAGCCCAGGGGGAGATACGCAGTATTTT.

V and J are TRBV7-8 and TRBJ1-1; D uncertain. V was pared by 1 base and J by 0 bases, with 9 bases between. The CDR3 length is 15 residues. Germline CDR1 is SGHVS and CDR2 is FQNEAQ. In DNA form, the CDR3 reads TGTGCCAGCAGCTTAGTCGGCAGCCTGAACACTGAAGCTTTCTTT. As protein: CASSLVGSLNTEAFF. The complete variable domain, with remaining parts taken from reference TRBV7-8 and TRBJ1-1, reads GAGVSQSPRYKVAKRGQDVALRCDPISGHVSLFWYQQALGQGPEFLTYFQNEAQLDKSGLPSDRFFAERPEGSVSTLKIQRTQQEDSAVYLCASSLVGSLNTEAFFGQGTRLTVV.

The chain links TRBV28 to TRBJ2-7; D not certain. CDR3 size: 17 residues. Germline assignment: CDR1 MDHEN and CDR2 SYDVKM. V was pared by 6 bases and J by 6 bases, with 27 bases between. CDR3 in amino acids: CASSSGPPGSATLEQYF. CDR3 coding DNA: TGTGCCAGCAGCTCTGGACCACCGGGCTCCGCCACCCTCGAGCAGTACTTC.

The chain combines TRBV7-9 with TRBJ2-7; 9 nucleotides agree with TRBD2. V shed 1 base, J shed 6 bases, and the junction held 4 bases outside the gene matches. Germline V gene lookup returns CDR1 SEHNR and CDR2 FQNEAQ (reference sequence). This CDR3 contains 14 residues. The CDR3 reads CASSLDIAGVEQYF. The CDR3 nucleotides are TGTGCCAGCAGCTTAGATATAGCGGGAGTCGAGCAGTACTTC.

The V gene is TRBV28, the J gene TRBJ1-1, with 8 bases identical to TRBD1. Germline trimming cut 6 bases from V and 8 bases from J; bases unmatched to any gene: 11. Germline CDR1 reads MDHEN; CDR2 reads SYDVKM. The CDR3 is 14 amino acids. The DNA of the CDR3 is TGTGCCAGCAGATCCAGGACAGGGTGGGGGGAAGCTTTCTTT. This translates into CASRSRTGWGEAFF.

The CDR3 reads CASSQSGTRETQYF. In nucleotides, the CDR3 is TGTGCCAGCTCACAAAGCGGGACGAGGGAGACCCAGTACTTC. The rearrangement uses TRBV18 and TRBJ2-5, with TRBD2 matching 7 bases. Germline trimming cut 4 bases from V and 5 bases from J; bases unmatched to any gene: 7. CDR1 is KGHSH, CDR2 LQKENI, per germline. The CDR3 loop spans 14 amino acids.

The CDR3 here is CASSFTVRQGALHF. CDR3 in DNA: TGTGCCAGCAGTTTCACCGTGCGACAGGGTGCTTTGCATTTT. The gene calls are TRBV6-5 and TRBJ1-5; 7 positions agree with TRBD1. Germline lookup yields CDR1 MNHEY and CDR2 SVGAGI. This CDR3 has 14 amino acids. J lost 15 bases, V lost 4 bases, and 15 bases had no gene match.

The chain links TRBV7-9 to TRBJ2-3; D is perhaps TRBD1 (5 bases). CDR3 length: 16 residues. CDR1 SEHNR and CDR2 FQNEAQ come from the germline V gene (reference sequence). V lost 3 bases, J lost 5 bases, and 18 bases lay in between. The CDR3 sequence: CASSFPSSGIKDTQYF. The CDR3 nucleotides are TGTGCCAGCAGCTTTCCCTCCTCAGGGATCAAAGATACGCAGTATTTT.

The J gene is TRBJ1-3, the V gene TRBV19, with D tentatively TRBD1 (6 bases). From germline, CDR1 is LNHDA and CDR2 SQIVND (reference sequence). This CDR3 has 15 amino acids. V was cut by 4 bases and J by 4 bases, with 14 bases left in between. The CDR3: CASSTQGLFGNTIYF. The CDR3 DNA is TGTGCCAGTAGTACACAGGGCCTCTTCGGAAACACCATATATTTT.

The gene calls are TRBV5-1 and TRBJ2-1; D may correspond to TRBD1 or TRBD2 (6 bases each). CDR1 and CDR2 (germline): SGHRS, YFSETQ. This CDR3 is 15 amino acids long. Trimming shortened V by 4 bases and J by 7 bases, and 18 bases separated the two germline ends. Here the CDR3 reads CASSKGGQGGNEQFF. The CDR3, as DNA: TGCGCCAGCAGCAAGGGGGGACAAGGAGGGAATGAGCAGTTCTTC. Based on the CDR3 plus reference TRBV5-1 and TRBJ2-1, the full variable domain is KAGVTQTPRYLIKTRGQQVTLSCSPISGHRSVSWYQQTPGQGLQFLFEYFSETQRNKGNFPGRFSGRQFSNSRSEMNVSTLELGDSALYLCASSKGGQGGNEQFFGPGTRLTVL.

The chain is built from TRBV28 and TRBJ1-2, with a weak D call TRBD1 (5 bases). Trimming shortened V by 7 bases and J by 6 bases, and 27 bases separated the two germline ends. Germline-derived CDR1 and CDR2 are MDHEN and SYDVKM. CDR3 size: 17 residues. The CDR3, as DNA: TGTGCCAGCACCTCCTCCGTGGGGACCCTTCCCGGGGATGGCTACACCTTC. This gives the protein CASTSSVGTLPGDGYTF.

The chain employs TRBV5-1 and TRBJ2-1; TRBD2 agrees at 10 bases. Germline CDR1 SGHRS, CDR2 YFSETQ. V was clipped by 10 bases and J by 8 bases; unmatched bases: 9. The CDR3 has 13 residues. The CDR3 bases are TGCGCCTCTAAACTAGCGGGATCTCATGAGCAGTTCTTC. This sequence encodes CASKLAGSHEQFF.

This chain uses TRBV28 with TRBJ2-7; possibly TRBD2 for D (6 bases). The germline CDR1 and CDR2 sequences are MDHEN and SYDVKM. The CDR3 consists of 14 residues. Trimming took off 5 bases at V and 3 bases at J, with 14 bases between the two ends. CDR3 nucleotide sequence: TGTGCCAGCAGTATCCCCACTAGCTACTACGAGCAGTACTTC. It specifies CASSIPTSYYEQYF.

This chain links TRBV7-9 with TRBJ2-5; possible D gene TRBD1, 5 bases. In germline, CDR1 is SEHNR, CDR2 FQNEAQ (reference sequence). V was clipped by 3 bases and J by 5 bases, with 22 bases between them. The CDR3 spans 17 residues. The CDR3 nucleotides are TGTGCCAGCAGCTTGGCCCCTTTCTCACGGCCAGGGGAGACCCAGTACTTC. This encodes CASSLAPFSRPGETQYF.

This clone appeared once. This chain links TRBV5-1 with TRBJ2-7; D may correspond to TRBD1 or TRBD2 (5 bases each). The V end was cut by 5 bases, the J end by 2 bases, with 17 bases between. This CDR3 comprises 15 residues. In germline, CDR1 is SGHRS, CDR2 YFSETQ. The DNA of the CDR3 is TGCGCCAGCAGACGTCTGGCAGGGACCACCTACGAGCAGTACTTC. Protein: CASRRLAGTTYEQYF.

This clone came up a few times. The chain uses TRBV4-1 and TRBJ1-2, with D possibly TRBD1 on 6 matching bases. V lost 0 bases and J 8 bases, leaving 16 bases between the germline ends. CDR3 size: 15 residues. CDR1 and CDR2 from the germline V gene are MGHRA and YSYEKL. CDR3 nucleotide sequence: TGCGCCAGCAGCCAAGACCCATCAGGGGAGCGAGGCTACACCTTC. Translation: CASSQDPSGERGYTF.

This clone was detected only once. The CDR3 loop reads CASSLLNEQYF. The CDR3 nucleotides are TGTGCCAGCAGCTTATTAAACGAGCAGTACTTC. The chain couples TRBV5-4 to TRBJ2-7; D unclear. V was shortened by 2 bases and J by 5 bases, with 5 bases between the two germline ends. CDR3 length: 11 amino acids. Germline V gene sequence: CDR1 SGHNT, CDR2 YYREEE (reference sequence).

The J gene is TRBJ1-1, the V gene TRBV2; TRBD1 matches 8 bases. V shed 8 bases, J shed 3 bases, and the junction held 8 bases outside the gene matches. The CDR3 runs 14 residues. CDR1 is SNHLY, CDR2 FYNNEI, per germline. The CDR3 protein is CASYRTGWDTEAFF. The CDR3 DNA reads TGTGCCAGCTACCGGACAGGGTGGGACACTGAAGCTTTCTTT.

The J gene is TRBJ1-2, the V gene TRBV2; 7 nucleotides match TRBD1. Germline V gene lookup returns CDR1 SNHLY and CDR2 FYNNEI. The V and J ends lost 3 bases and 2 bases, in that order; junction bases with no gene match: 0. This CDR3 spans 13 amino acids. The CDR3 coding sequence is TGTGCCAGCAGTGAGGACAGGAACTATGGCTACACCTTC. It yields the protein CASSEDRNYGYTF.